These T cell receptor beta chains were read from a single sample in a study of blood T cell repertoires in COVID-19. Sequencing was performed with immunoSEQ multiplex PCR; in TCRdb, only in-frame clones are kept and a portion is missing. The sample lists about 210,000 clones, approximately 84% occurring once. Specimen: peripheral blood. The receptors stem from a woman older than 75 with COVID-19, enrolled during active disease. CDR3s include the opening cysteine and the closing phenylalanine or tryptophan.

V gene	J gene	CDR3 protein
TRBV2	TRBJ2-3	CASSIRTGGTDTQYF
TRBV6-5	TRBJ1-2	CASRAGLNYGYTF
TRBV19	TRBJ1-4	CASRLFSATNEKLFF
TRBV10-3	TRBJ1-1	CAISESTPTVRGTEAFF
TRBV5-1	TRBJ2-3	CASSLGPRTLTDTQYF
TRBV5-5	TRBJ1-1	CASSLGQGLMNTEAFF
TRBV14	TRBJ1-1	CASSQGVVEGRAFF
TRBV2	TRBJ2-2	CASSDYRGSTGELFF
TRBV20-1	TRBJ2-5	CSASGGFAYF
TRBV3-1/TRBV3-2	TRBJ2-1	CASSQDPSGKAHEQFF
TRBV10-3	TRBJ2-2	CAIRNDRGRTGELFF
TRBV6-5	TRBJ1-2	CASRVGAIYGYTF
TRBV15	TRBJ2-3	CASEKPGGFADTQYF
TRBV28	TRBJ1-3	CASTLPGRRSGNTIYF
TRBV4-2	TRBJ1-1	CASSQEAMSTEAFF
TRBV5-1	TRBJ2-5	CASSPAAWGQETQYF
TRBV6-5	TRBJ1-1	CASSPDRRNTEAFF
TRBV4-1	TRBJ1-4	CASSPPFEKLFF
TRBV19	TRBJ1-2	CASSPLERDRGPHGYTF
TRBV5-1	TRBJ2-1	CASSFGQGALNEQFF
TRBV5-1	TRBJ1-1	CASSLVQGRTEAFF
TRBV9	TRBJ2-7	CASTHQGQPGEQYF
TRBV2	TRBJ2-5	CASSFLRGETQYF
TRBV5-1	TRBJ2-3	CASSFGLAGGTDTQYF
TRBV3-1/TRBV3-2	TRBJ2-3	CASSQGLAWTDTQYF
TRBV18	TRBJ1-5	CASSPLGGTLNQPQHF
TRBV9	TRBJ2-3	CASRGTGMGTDTQYF
TRBV5-1	TRBJ2-3	CASSPGQGTDTQYF
TRBV5-1	TRBJ1-2	CASRLVGQGGSGYTF
TRBV29-1	TRBJ2-5	CSVDLRGKTQYF
TRBV3-1/TRBV3-2	TRBJ2-3	CASRRTGFPDTQYF
TRBV5-1	TRBJ2-3	CASSLAGTSGRGADTQYF
TRBV19	TRBJ2-1	CASGGWRERGEQFF
TRBV20-1	TRBJ2-1	CSASPGLADNEQFF
TRBV7-8	TRBJ1-1	CASSSQVGFPAFF
TRBV5-1	TRBJ1-3	CASTPTGGGYTIYF
TRBV27	TRBJ1-1	CASSPPTRVHTEAFF
TRBV18	TRBJ1-1	CASSEARAEAFF
TRBV18	TRBJ2-2	CASSPGRGSNTGELFF
TRBV18	TRBJ2-1	CASSANGGNEQFF
TRBV6-5	TRBJ1-4	CASSPRGAREKLFF
TRBV19	TRBJ1-5	CASSKRQADQPQHF
TRBV9	TRBJ2-1	CASSPPARREQFF
TRBV5-1	TRBJ2-7	CASRLDGVAYEQYF
TRBV18	TRBJ1-1	CASSPRDRGLVTEAFF
TRBV25-1	TRBJ1-1	CASRTDRRDTEAFF
TRBV6-2/TRBV6-3	TRBJ2-5	CASSHAGSYQETQYF